The text below deals with one TCR beta chain. In the authors' methods: Estimated nucleated cell counts came from reference gene primer amplification. Produced via immunoSEQ multiplex PCR; TCRdb's table is partial and in-frame only. V, J and clone size are those of that table, while D and trimming were read from the DNA. The sample lists around 76,000 clones; 80% to 90% were seen once. The source of the sample is a study of blood T cell repertoires in COVID-19. The overall study: Sites in the United States, Italy and Spain provided acute and convalescent COVID-19 samples. PBMCs, B-cell-depleted T cells, or T cells provided the cDNA or gDNA that made up the material.

Per germline, CDR1 LNHDA and CDR2 SQIVND (reference sequence). The CDR3 runs to 13 residues. The ends were cut back, 6 bases at V and 0 bases at J, with 9 bases in the middle. Sample: peripheral blood. V gene TRBV19 combines with J gene TRBJ2-7, with no clear D. The TCR sequence derives from a man aged 60 to 69 with acute or convalescent COVID-19. As DNA, the CDR3 is TGTGCCAGTAGCACACAGAGCTCCTACGAGCAGTACTTC. Its protein is CASSTQSSYEQYF.